These T cell receptor beta chains were read from a single sample in a study of T cell responses to AZD1222 COVID-19 vaccine. Profiling relied on immunoSEQ multiplex PCR, and the TCRdb table lists in-frame clones only, not all of them. Of roughly 70,000 clones listed, about four fifths are singletons. This sample comprised peripheral blood, obtained 28 days after the second AZD1222 dose. The receptors were gathered from an adult who received the AZD1222 COVID-19 vaccine. CDR3s include the opening cysteine and the closing phenylalanine or tryptophan. The D gene is left open where the match is weak. Clone size is stated in some rows and not others, as once, few, many or a class when expanded.

d_gene: TRBD1; v_gene: TRBV2; j_gene: TRBJ2-5; abundance: .; CDR3aa: CASSYRGQETQYF; CDR3nt: TGTGCCAGCAGTTACAGGGGACAAGAGACCCAGTACTTC
d_gene: .; v_gene: TRBV7-2; j_gene: TRBJ1-1; abundance: .; CDR3aa: CAVERRDVEAFF; CDR3nt: TGTGCCGTGGAGCGCAGGGACGTTGAAGCTTTCTTT
d_gene: .; v_gene: TRBV6-5; j_gene: TRBJ2-1; abundance: .; CDR3aa: CASSRDVVNEQFF; CDR3nt: TGTGCCAGCAGTCGGGACGTGGTAAATGAGCAGTTCTTC
d_gene: .; v_gene: TRBV5-4; j_gene: TRBJ1-2; abundance: .; CDR3aa: CASSLGQEYGYTF; CDR3nt: TGTGCCAGCAGCTTGGGACAGGAGTATGGCTACACCTTC
d_gene: .; v_gene: TRBV5-1; j_gene: TRBJ2-1; abundance: .; CDR3aa: CASSLGSPLGEQFF; CDR3nt: TGCGCCAGCAGCTTGGGCAGCCCCTTAGGAGAGCAGTTCTTC
d_gene: TRBD2; v_gene: TRBV12-3/TRBV12-4; j_gene: TRBJ2-5; abundance: .; CDR3aa: CASSLAGGETQYF; CDR3nt: TGTGCCAGCAGTTTAGCGGGGGGGGAGACCCAGTACTTC
d_gene: TRBD1; v_gene: TRBV18; j_gene: TRBJ1-6; abundance: .; CDR3aa: CASSPGTGDNSPLHF; CDR3nt: TGTGCCAGCTCACCTGGGACAGGTGATAATTCACCCCTCCACTTT
d_gene: .; v_gene: TRBV6-6; j_gene: TRBJ2-1; abundance: .; CDR3aa: CASRDEQFF; CDR3nt: TGTGCCAGCAGAGATGAGCAGTTCTTC
d_gene: .; v_gene: TRBV5-6; j_gene: TRBJ1-6; abundance: .; CDR3aa: CASSWDNHNSPLHF; CDR3nt: TGTGCCAGCAGCTGGGACAACCATAATTCACCCCTCCACTTT
d_gene: .; v_gene: TRBV6-5; j_gene: TRBJ1-5; abundance: .; CDR3aa: CASSYAGAQPQHF; CDR3nt: TGTGCCAGCAGTTACGCAGGGGCCCAGCCCCAGCATTTT
d_gene: .; v_gene: TRBV19; j_gene: TRBJ1-5; abundance: .; CDR3aa: CASSLTEYSNQPQHF; CDR3nt: TGTGCCAGTAGCCTTACAGAGTATAGCAATCAGCCCCAGCATTTT
d_gene: TRBD2; v_gene: TRBV7-2; j_gene: TRBJ2-3; abundance: few; CDR3aa: CASSLIGGASDTQYF; CDR3nt: TGTGCCAGCAGCTTAATCGGGGGGGCCTCAGATACGCAGTATTTT
d_gene: .; v_gene: TRBV19; j_gene: TRBJ1-2; abundance: .; CDR3aa: CASSISGRVSYGYTF; CDR3nt: TGTGCCAGTAGTATCTCTGGCAGGGTGAGCTATGGCTACACCTTC
d_gene: .; v_gene: TRBV19; j_gene: TRBJ1-4; abundance: .; CDR3aa: CASSIFGEKLFF; CDR3nt: TGTGCCAGTAGTATTTTTGGGGAAAAACTGTTTTTT
d_gene: .; v_gene: TRBV19; j_gene: TRBJ2-1; abundance: many; CDR3aa: CATSRWGEYNEQFF; CDR3nt: TGTGCCACCTCCCGGTGGGGGGAATACAATGAGCAGTTCTTC
d_gene: .; v_gene: TRBV19; j_gene: TRBJ1-4; abundance: once; CDR3aa: CASNGPPPNEKLFF; CDR3nt: TGTGCCAGTAACGGTCCACCTCCTAATGAAAAACTGTTTTTT
d_gene: .; v_gene: TRBV5-1; j_gene: TRBJ1-2; abundance: .; CDR3aa: CASSVSSRKGGYTF; CDR3nt: TGCGCCAGCAGTGTTTCTAGCAGGAAGGGGGGCTACACCTTC
d_gene: TRBD2; v_gene: TRBV4-2; j_gene: TRBJ2-7; abundance: .; CDR3aa: CASSLGLAGDEQYF; CDR3nt: TGTGCCAGCAGCCTTGGACTAGCGGGGGACGAGCAGTACTTC
d_gene: .; v_gene: TRBV9; j_gene: TRBJ2-7; abundance: .; CDR3aa: CASSVTSGAYEQYF; CDR3nt: TGTGCCAGCAGCGTAACGTCGGGGGCCTACGAGCAGTACTTC
d_gene: .; v_gene: TRBV19; j_gene: TRBJ2-5; abundance: .; CDR3aa: CASSVNQETQYF; CDR3nt: TGTGCCAGTAGTGTGAACCAAGAGACCCAGTACTTC
d_gene: .; v_gene: TRBV19; j_gene: TRBJ1-2; abundance: .; CDR3aa: CASSMYSLTYGYTF; CDR3nt: TGTGCCAGTAGTATGTACAGCCTGACGTATGGCTACACCTTC
d_gene: .; v_gene: TRBV6-5; j_gene: TRBJ1-1; abundance: .; CDR3aa: CASSYAGTLNTEAFF; CDR3nt: TGTGCCAGCAGTTACGCCGGGACGTTGAACACTGAAGCTTTCTTT
d_gene: .; v_gene: TRBV7-8; j_gene: TRBJ1-3; abundance: .; CDR3aa: CASSLDQGRAGNTIYF; CDR3nt: TGTGCCAGCAGCTTAGATCAGGGAAGAGCTGGAAACACCATATATTTT
d_gene: .; v_gene: TRBV4-3; j_gene: TRBJ1-3; abundance: few; CDR3aa: CASSQDSSGNTIYF; CDR3nt: TGCGCCAGCAGCCAAGATAGCTCTGGAAACACCATATATTTT
d_gene: .; v_gene: TRBV7-2; j_gene: TRBJ2-3; abundance: few; CDR3aa: CASSSWGRSSTDTQYF; CDR3nt: TGTGCCAGCAGCTCTTGGGGCAGAAGCAGCACAGATACGCAGTATTTT
d_gene: .; v_gene: TRBV9; j_gene: TRBJ1-3; abundance: once; CDR3aa: CASSVDPGATGNTIYF; CDR3nt: TGTGCCAGCAGCGTAGATCCGGGGGCTACAGGAAACACCATATATTTT
d_gene: .; v_gene: TRBV5-6; j_gene: TRBJ2-1; abundance: .; CDR3aa: CASSLIGGASSYNEQFF; CDR3nt: TGTGCCAGCAGCTTAATCGGAGGGGCGAGCTCCTACAATGAGCAGTTCTTC
d_gene: .; v_gene: TRBV3-1/TRBV3-2; j_gene: TRBJ1-5; abundance: few; CDR3aa: CASSQDPRGSQPQHF; CDR3nt: TGTGCCAGCAGCCAAGACCCCAGGGGCAGCCAGCCCCAGCATTTT
d_gene: .; v_gene: TRBV19; j_gene: TRBJ1-1; abundance: .; CDR3aa: CASQLLGDTEAFF; CDR3nt: TGTGCCAGCCAATTGCTGGGGGACACTGAAGCTTTCTTT
d_gene: .; v_gene: TRBV11-2; j_gene: TRBJ1-2; abundance: .; CDR3aa: CASSSEIF; CDR3nt: TGTGCCAGCAGCTCTGAGATCTTC
d_gene: TRBD1; v_gene: TRBV19; j_gene: TRBJ2-1; abundance: once; CDR3aa: CASIPRDRHNEQFF; CDR3nt: TGTGCCAGTATCCCCCGGGACAGGCACAATGAGCAGTTCTTC
d_gene: .; v_gene: TRBV7-9; j_gene: TRBJ1-2; abundance: .; CDR3aa: CASSLGGAGDYGYTF; CDR3nt: TGTGCCAGCAGCTTAGGGGGGGCTGGTGACTATGGCTACACCTTC
d_gene: TRBD2; v_gene: TRBV2; j_gene: TRBJ2-7; abundance: .; CDR3aa: CASRPRPGLAVYEQYF; CDR3nt: TGTGCCAGCAGACCCCGACCGGGACTAGCGGTCTACGAGCAGTACTTC
d_gene: TRBD2; v_gene: TRBV5-4; j_gene: TRBJ2-3; abundance: .; CDR3aa: CASSLGLAGGQDTQYF; CDR3nt: TGTGCCAGCAGCCTGGGACTAGCGGGGGGCCAAGATACGCAGTATTTT
d_gene: TRBD2; v_gene: TRBV2; j_gene: TRBJ2-3; abundance: .; CDR3aa: CASSVGLAGPDTQYF; CDR3nt: TGTGCCAGCAGCGTGGGACTAGCGGGGCCGGATACGCAGTATTTT
d_gene: TRBD2; v_gene: TRBV28; j_gene: TRBJ2-2; abundance: .; CDR3aa: CASRVAGENTGELFF; CDR3nt: TGTGCCAGCAGGGTAGCGGGGGAGAACACCGGGGAGCTGTTTTTT
d_gene: .; v_gene: TRBV9; j_gene: TRBJ1-4; abundance: .; CDR3aa: CASSPLGGGSEKLFF; CDR3nt: TGTGCCAGCAGCCCCCTGGGGGGGGGAAGTGAAAAACTGTTTTTT
d_gene: .; v_gene: TRBV2; j_gene: TRBJ1-1; abundance: .; CDR3aa: CASSFGQTEAFF; CDR3nt: TGTGCCAGCAGTTTTGGACAGACCGAAGCTTTCTTT
d_gene: TRBD1; v_gene: TRBV6-2/TRBV6-3; j_gene: TRBJ1-5; abundance: .; CDR3aa: CASSYTGDQPQHF; CDR3nt: TGTGCCAGCAGTTACACAGGGGATCAGCCCCAGCATTTT
d_gene: .; v_gene: TRBV21-1; j_gene: TRBJ1-2; abundance: .; CDR3aa: CASSKEVSNYGYTF; CDR3nt: TGTGCCAGCAGCAAAGAGGTCTCTAACTATGGCTACACCTTC
d_gene: TRBD2; v_gene: TRBV10-3; j_gene: TRBJ2-3; abundance: .; CDR3aa: CAISTAKRGSTDTQYF; CDR3nt: TGTGCCATCAGTACCGCGAAGCGGGGGAGCACAGATACGCAGTATTTT
d_gene: .; v_gene: TRBV29-1; j_gene: TRBJ2-7; abundance: .; CDR3aa: CSVESGRQGRYEQYF; CDR3nt: TGCAGCGTTGAATCCGGGAGACAGGGTCGTTACGAGCAGTACTTC
d_gene: TRBD2; v_gene: TRBV4-1; j_gene: TRBJ2-3; abundance: .; CDR3aa: CASSQIAGVADTQYF; CDR3nt: TGCGCCAGCAGCCAAATAGCGGGGGTGGCAGATACGCAGTATTTT
d_gene: .; v_gene: TRBV2; j_gene: TRBJ2-5; abundance: .; CDR3aa: CASSAGAGETQYF; CDR3nt: TGTGCCAGCAGCGCCGGGGCTGGAGAGACCCAGTACTTC
d_gene: .; v_gene: TRBV7-9; j_gene: TRBJ1-4; abundance: .; CDR3aa: CASSLGFKSTNEKLFF; CDR3nt: TGTGCCAGCAGCTTAGGTTTTAAATCAACTAATGAAAAACTGTTTTTT
d_gene: .; v_gene: TRBV11-2; j_gene: TRBJ1-1; abundance: once; CDR3aa: CASSLPPGKAFF; CDR3nt: TGTGCCAGCAGCTTGCCCCCCGGGAAAGCTTTCTTT
d_gene: .; v_gene: TRBV12-5; j_gene: TRBJ2-2; abundance: few; CDR3aa: CASGLGQNGELFF; CDR3nt: TGTGCTAGTGGTTTGGGACAGAATGGGGAGCTGTTTTTT
d_gene: .; v_gene: TRBV5-1; j_gene: TRBJ1-3; abundance: .; CDR3aa: CASSSGRLSGNTIYF; CDR3nt: TGCGCCAGCAGCTCGGGACGCCTGTCTGGAAACACCATATATTTT
d_gene: TRBD2; v_gene: TRBV5-1; j_gene: TRBJ2-1; abundance: .; CDR3aa: CASSPIAGGLNEQFF; CDR3nt: TGCGCCAGCAGCCCTATAGCGGGGGGACTCAATGAGCAGTTCTTC
d_gene: .; v_gene: TRBV4-1; j_gene: TRBJ2-5; abundance: .; CDR3aa: CASSVWGGDNQETQYF; CDR3nt: TGCGCCAGCAGCGTCTGGGGGGGGGACAACCAAGAGACCCAGTACTTC
d_gene: .; v_gene: TRBV7-9; j_gene: TRBJ1-2; abundance: .; CDR3aa: CATARQRGGYTF; CDR3nt: TGTGCCACTGCGCGCCAGCGGGGCGGCTACACCTTC
d_gene: .; v_gene: TRBV15; j_gene: TRBJ1-2; abundance: .; CDR3aa: CATSRGGVYGYTF; CDR3nt: TGTGCCACCAGCAGAGGAGGGGTCTATGGCTACACCTTC